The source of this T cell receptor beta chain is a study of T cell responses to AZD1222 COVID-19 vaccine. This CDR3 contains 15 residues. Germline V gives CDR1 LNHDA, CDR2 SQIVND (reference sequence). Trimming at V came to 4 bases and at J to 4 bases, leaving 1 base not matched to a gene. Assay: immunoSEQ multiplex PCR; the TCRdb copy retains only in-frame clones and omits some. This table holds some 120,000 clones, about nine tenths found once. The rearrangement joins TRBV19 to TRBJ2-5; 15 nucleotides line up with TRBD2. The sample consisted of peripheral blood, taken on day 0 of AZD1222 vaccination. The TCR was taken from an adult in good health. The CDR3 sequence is CASSTGLAGGETQYF. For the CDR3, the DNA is TGTGCCAGTAGTACGGGACTAGCGGGAGGAGAGACCCAGTACTTC. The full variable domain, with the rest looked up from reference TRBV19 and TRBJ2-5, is DGGITQSPKYLFRKEGQNVTLSCEQNLNHDAMYWYRQDPGQGLRLIYYSQIVNDFQKGDIAEGYSVSREKKESFPLTVTSAQKNPTAFYLCASSTGLAGGETQYFGPGTRLLVL.